What follows describes a single T cell receptor (beta chain). As yet, its antigen is unknown. This sample is drawn from a study of human T cells and chemical hapten exposure. Study summary: Per-sample TCR yield variability stemmed mainly from small pooled library volume differences.

Regarding time point: pre-sensitization, week 0. Treatment denoted: therapeutic diphenylcyclopropenone sensitization with weekly scalp DPC. Prior to application of each patch test, blood was drawn. TCRdb reprocessed the RACE reads via MiXCR and lists one record per CDR3 protein. The table has around 180,000 distinct CDR3 sequences, 25% to 30% seen once. Findings and limits, study-wide: Expanded TCRs made up significantly more big CDR3 similarity clusters than controls did. High-frequency TCRs, those above 1 in 1000, stayed the same after DPC sensitization.

The V and J ends lost 4 bases and 1 base respectively, with 11 bases between them. The CDR3 spans 14 residues. Per germline, CDR1 SQVTM and CDR2 ANQGSEA. The J gene is TRBJ2-1, the V gene TRBV29-1; possible D gene TRBD1, 6 bases. The material sequenced was whole blood, taken in connection with sensitization to the hapten diphenylcyclopropenone (DPC). This TCR came from a woman younger than 45 with alopecia areata. Some clones in this sample may be carry-over from other donors' samples. CDR3 in amino acids: CSVGGGSSYNEQFF. The CDR3 bases are TGCAGCGTTGGAGGGGGATCGTCCTACAATGAGCAGTTCTTC.